Described below is a single T cell receptor (beta chain) sequence and its context. The record originates from a study of blood T cell repertoires in COVID-19. Across the study: COVID-19 samples, acute and convalescent, were from the United States, Italy and Spain. T cells, B-cell-depleted T cells, or PBMCs supplied cDNA or gDNA.

The length of the CDR3 is 13 residues. Germline CDR1 is SGDLS and CDR2 is YYNGEE. Between the trimmed V and J ends, which lost 5 bases and 4 bases, there was a span of 12 bases. Study processing details: Researchers report that nucleated cell counts were estimated from reference gene primer amplification. Repertoires were generated with immunoSEQ multiplex PCR, while TCRdb's copy carries only in-frame clones and drops some. V and J calls and clone size are given by that table; D and trimming were obtained from the DNA. The data show 100,000 or so clones, roughly 80% seen once. The specimen sequenced was peripheral blood. This chain connects TRBV9 to TRBJ2-5; perhaps TRBD2 as D (5 bases). This receptor was taken from a human donor in a cohort sampled during active COVID-19. The CDR3 nucleotides read TGTGCCAGCAGTGATCCGGGAAGAGAGACCCAGTACTTC. It specifies CASSDPGRETQYF.